This T cell receptor (beta chain) was recorded in a study of CD8 T cells in ankylosing spondylitis. Findings and limits, study-wide: Eight highly homologous variants formed a TCR beta motif that appeared characteristic of ankylosing spondylitis blood.

Germline assignment: CDR1 DFQATT and CDR2 SNEGSKA (reference sequence). The CDR3 is 15 amino acids. J was trimmed by 5 bases and V by 3 bases; bases with no gene match: 7. TCRdb processed the 5' RACE reads anew with MiXCR; each CDR3 protein has one entry. The sample records around 430,000 distinct CDR3 sequences, 15% to 20% being singletons. Points on this clonotype: Its antigen is undetermined.

The TCR comes from a male donor with ankylosing spondylitis. The genes are TRBV20-1 and TRBJ2-1; TRBD2 matches 10 bases. Sequencing input: blood, either unsorted or a sorted T cell fraction (not recorded which). The chain's CDR3 is CSARTGTSVHNEQFF. As DNA, the CDR3 is TGCAGTGCTAGGACCGGGACTAGCGTACACAATGAGCAGTTCTTC.